This record covers a single T cell receptor (beta chain). The antigen is unknown. This sample was taken from a study of cytomegalovirus exposure and HLA in healthy donors. Study-wide results and caveats: Judged likely to be a sequencing artifact was a cluster of highly shared sequence variants. Cytomegalovirus-associated TCR beta chains were listed, numbering under 200.

The germline V gene encodes CDR1 SEHNR and CDR2 FQNEAQ (reference sequence). V shed 5 bases and J 7 bases; nucleotides not matched to a gene: 8. The CDR3 runs to 14 residues. Amplification used 60 Vbeta primers and 13 Jbeta primers. Here immunoSEQ multiplex PCR was the method, and the copy in TCRdb shows in-frame clones only, minus some. The sample has more than 100,000 clones, 79% seen once. Nominally healthy donors provided the samples, though records likely missed some immune exposures. The source is a male donor in good health and CMV-seronegative. This sequence joins TRBV7-9 and TRBJ1-2; 9 positions match TRBD1. Sample: PBMCs. The CDR3, as DNA: TGTGCCAGCAGCAGCCCCGGGACAGGGTTTGGCTACACCTTC. Translated: CASSSPGTGFGYTF.